The clone carrying this TCR beta chain was seen more than once but under ten times. PCR used 60 Vbeta primers and 13 Jbeta primers. Repertoires were generated with immunoSEQ multiplex PCR, while TCRdb's copy carries only in-frame clones and drops some. The repertoire consists of about 120,000 clones, with approximately 70% occurring once and the leading ten covering around 8.2%. This specimen belongs to a study of cytomegalovirus exposure and HLA in healthy donors. V lost 6 bases, J lost 4 bases, and 15 bases lay in between. The CDR3 length is 14 residues. Germline V lookup: CDR1 MNHEY, CDR2 SVGAGI. This TCR was sampled from a man between 25 and 39 years old in good health and CMV-seropositive. V is TRBV6-5 and J is TRBJ1-2; D gene uncertain. Material for sequencing was PBMCs. Written as DNA, the CDR3 is TGTGCCAGCAGGGCCCGCGAGAGAGGCTATGGCTACACCTTC. Its protein is CASRARERGYGYTF.